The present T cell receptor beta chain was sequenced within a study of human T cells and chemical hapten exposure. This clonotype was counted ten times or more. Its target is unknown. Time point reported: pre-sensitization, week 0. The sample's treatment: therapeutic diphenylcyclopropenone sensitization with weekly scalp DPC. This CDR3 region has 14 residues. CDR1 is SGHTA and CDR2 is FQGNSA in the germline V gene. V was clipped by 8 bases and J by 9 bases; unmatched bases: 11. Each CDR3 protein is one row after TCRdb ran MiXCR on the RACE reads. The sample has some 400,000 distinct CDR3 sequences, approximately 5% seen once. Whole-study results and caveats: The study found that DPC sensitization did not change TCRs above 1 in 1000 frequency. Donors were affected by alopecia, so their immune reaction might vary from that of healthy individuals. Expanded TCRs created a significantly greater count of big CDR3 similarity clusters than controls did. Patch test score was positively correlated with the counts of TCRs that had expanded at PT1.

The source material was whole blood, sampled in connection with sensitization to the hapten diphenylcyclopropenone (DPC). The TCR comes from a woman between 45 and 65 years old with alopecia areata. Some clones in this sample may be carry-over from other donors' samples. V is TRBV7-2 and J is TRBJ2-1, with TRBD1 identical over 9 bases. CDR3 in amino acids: CASLEQGAPGEQFF. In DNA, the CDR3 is TGTGCCAGCTTAGAACAGGGGGCGCCGGGTGAGCAGTTCTTC. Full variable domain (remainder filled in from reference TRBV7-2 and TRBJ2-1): GAGVSQSPSNKVTEKGKDVELRCDPISGHTALYWYRQSLGQGLEFLIYFQGNSAPDKSGLPSDRFSAERTGGSVSTLTIQRTQQEDSAVYLCASLEQGAPGEQFFGPGTRLTVL.